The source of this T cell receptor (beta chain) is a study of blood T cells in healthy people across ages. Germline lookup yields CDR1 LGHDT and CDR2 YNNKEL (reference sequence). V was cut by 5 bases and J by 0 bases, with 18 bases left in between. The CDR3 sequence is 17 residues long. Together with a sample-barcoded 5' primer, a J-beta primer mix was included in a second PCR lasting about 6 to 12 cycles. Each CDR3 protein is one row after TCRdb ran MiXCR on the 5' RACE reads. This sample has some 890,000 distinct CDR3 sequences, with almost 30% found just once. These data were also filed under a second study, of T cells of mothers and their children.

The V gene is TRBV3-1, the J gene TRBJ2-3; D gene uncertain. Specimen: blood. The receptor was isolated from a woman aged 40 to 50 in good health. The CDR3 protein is CASSSYSRASSTDTQYF. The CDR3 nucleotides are TGTGCCAGCAGCTCCTACTCCCGGGCTTCTAGCACAGATACGCAGTATTTT.